This TCR beta chain stems from a study of PD-1 blockade in mismatch repair-deficient tumors. Across the study: Patients had 12 mismatch repair-deficient cancer types, all previously treated and progressing. Study conclusions and caveats: Tumor-resident clones, often absent from pretreatment blood, expanded after pembrolizumab and then contracted.

A note on this clone: The antigen is not known.

Generated by immunoSEQ multiplex PCR, the TCRdb table keeps only in-frame clones and is missing some. The table has 20,000 to 25,000 clones, about 83% seen once. The CDR3 covers 14 residues. Germline trimming cut 4 bases from V and 6 bases from J; bases unmatched to any gene: 4. From germline, CDR1 is LNHDA and CDR2 SQIVND (reference sequence). All patients were mismatch repair deficient, assessed by either PCR or immunohistochemistry. The TCR-sequenced patients were three responders to pembrolizumab. The material was peripheral blood, obtained 2 weeks after starting pembrolizumab. V gene TRBV19 combines with J gene TRBJ1-4; TRBD1 matches at 8 bases. The clonotype was recovered from an adult with mismatch repair-deficient cancer. The CDR3 nucleotides read TGTGCCAGTAGTACCCGGACAGGGTATGAAAAACTGTTTTTT. Translated, it gives CASSTRTGYEKLFF.